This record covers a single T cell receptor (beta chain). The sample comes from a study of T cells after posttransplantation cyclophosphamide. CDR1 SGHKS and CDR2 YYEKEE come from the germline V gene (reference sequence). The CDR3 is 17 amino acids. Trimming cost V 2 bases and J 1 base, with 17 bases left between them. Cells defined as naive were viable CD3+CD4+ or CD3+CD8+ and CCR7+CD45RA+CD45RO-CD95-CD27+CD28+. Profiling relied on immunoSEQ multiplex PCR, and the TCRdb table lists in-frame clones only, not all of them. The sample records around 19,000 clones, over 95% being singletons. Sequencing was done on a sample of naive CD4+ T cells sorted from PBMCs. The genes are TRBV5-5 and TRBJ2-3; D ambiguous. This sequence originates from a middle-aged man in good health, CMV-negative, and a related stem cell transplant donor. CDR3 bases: TGTGCCAGCAGCTTCGGTCCAGCGACCTCGGGCACAGATACGCAGTATTTT. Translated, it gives CASSFGPATSGTDTQYF. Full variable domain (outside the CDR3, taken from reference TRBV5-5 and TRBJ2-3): DAGVTQSPTHLIKTRGQQVTLRCSPISGHKSVSWYQQVLGQGPQFIFQYYEKEERGRGNFPDRFSARQFPNYSSELNVNALLLGDSALYLCASSFGPATSGTDTQYFGPGTRLTVL.